Listed below are T cell receptor beta chains from one sample, sequenced in a study of blood T cell repertoires in COVID-19. Here immunoSEQ multiplex PCR was the method, and the copy in TCRdb shows in-frame clones only, minus some. The table has 200,000 to 250,000 clones, 88% seen once; the top ten hold roughly 14%. The sample consisted of PBMCs or T cells enriched from blood (not recorded which). Receptor source: a woman aged 45 to 65 with acute COVID-19. Both conserved end residues are part of each CDR3. The order of the fields is J gene, clone size, D gene, V gene, CDR3 DNA, CDR3 protein. The D gene is left open where the match is weak. Clone size, where shown, is once, few, many, or a class for clones that have expanded.

TRBJ2-1,.,TRBD2,TRBV7-2,TGTGCCAGCAGCTTCGGACTAGCGGGAGACAATGAGCAGTTCTTC,CASSFGLAGDNEQFF
TRBJ2-2,.,TRBD2,TRBV11-2,TGTGCCAGCAGCGGCACTAGCGGATACACCGGGGAGCTGTTTTTT,CASSGTSGYTGELFF
TRBJ2-7,.,.,TRBV19,TGTGCCAGTAGTATCTCTAGCCCTATACACGAGCAGTACTTC,CASSISSPIHEQYF
TRBJ2-1,.,.,TRBV5-3,TGTGCCAGAAGATTTGGTAGTTGGGTGGAGTCCTACAATGAGCAGTTCTTC,CARRFGSWVESYNEQFF
TRBJ1-5,.,.,TRBV6-4,TGTGCCAGGGGGGACGGGTTAGCAGGGGCCGCTAGCAATCAGCCCCAGCATTTT,CARGDGLAGAASNQPQHF
TRBJ1-3,.,.,TRBV28,TGTGCCAGCAGTTCACAGGGTTTTGCTGGAAACACCATATATTTT,CASSSQGFAGNTIYF
TRBJ1-5,.,.,TRBV24-1,TGTGCCACCAGTGATTTGAGGGACTTTCATGGCAATCAGCCCCAGCATTTT,CATSDLRDFHGNQPQHF
TRBJ1-5,.,.,TRBV28,TGTGCCAGCCATAGCAATCAGCCCCAGCATTTT,CASHSNQPQHF
TRBJ2-5,once,.,TRBV28,TGTGCCAGCACCTCAGGGGGGCGCTGGGAGACCCAGTACTTC,CASTSGGRWETQYF
TRBJ2-1,.,TRBD2,TRBV4-1,TGCGCCAGCAGCTCCCCAAGCGGGAGCCCCTACAATGAGCAGTTCTTC,CASSSPSGSPYNEQFF
TRBJ2-5,once,.,TRBV2,TGTGCCAGCAGCCGTCTAGCGTTATCCGAGACCCAGTACTTC,CASSRLALSETQYF
TRBJ2-2,once,TRBD1,TRBV2,TGTGCCAGCAGTGAGAGGGGGCTGAACACCGGGGAGCTGTTTTTT,CASSERGLNTGELFF
TRBJ1-5,.,.,TRBV4-1,TGCGCCAGCAGCCAAGTGGGGGAGGGGCAGCCCCAGCATTTT,CASSQVGEGQPQHF
TRBJ2-1,.,.,TRBV28,TGTGCCAGCAGTTGGGAGGCGCTACGCTCCTACAATGAGCAGTTCTTC,CASSWEALRSYNEQFF
TRBJ2-5,.,.,TRBV30,TGTGCCTGGAGTTCCTTTTTCTCGGGGAGCGTCCAGTACTTC,CAWSSFFSGSVQYF
TRBJ2-1,.,.,TRBV4-1,TGCGCCAGCAGCCTACGGTCCTACAATGAGCAGTTCTTC,CASSLRSYNEQFF
TRBJ2-3,.,.,TRBV11-2,TGTGCCAGCAGCTTACAGCAGGGATTCACAGATACGCAGTATTTT,CASSLQQGFTDTQYF
TRBJ2-7,.,TRBD1,TRBV6-5,TGTGCCAGCAGGGCCTTCGGGACAGGTAGGAACGAGCAGTACTTC,CASRAFGTGRNEQYF
TRBJ1-2,.,.,TRBV6-5,TGTGCCAGCAGTTACGGCAGGGTGGATGGCTACACCTTC,CASSYGRVDGYTF
TRBJ2-7,once,TRBD2,TRBV18,TGTGCCAGCTCACCGCAACTAGCGGGGGCTGTCTACGAGCAGTACTTC,CASSPQLAGAVYEQYF
TRBJ2-1,once,TRBD2,TRBV7-3,TGTGCCAGCAGCTACGCCCCCACAGCGGGGAATGAGCAGTTCTTC,CASSYAPTAGNEQFF
TRBJ2-7,once,.,TRBV2,TGTGCCAGCAGTGAGGACAGCAACTACGAGCAGTACTTC,CASSEDSNYEQYF
TRBJ2-2,.,.,TRBV30,TGTGCCTTAATGACAGGGGAGGGGTACCTCGGGGAGCTGTTTTTT,CALMTGEGYLGELFF
TRBJ1-1,once,.,TRBV12-3/TRBV12-4,TGTGCCAGCAGTCAAACAGGGTACACTGAAGCTTTCTTT,CASSQTGYTEAFF
TRBJ2-7,.,.,TRBV11-2,TGTGCCAGCACCTCGGGATTCACCTACGAGCAGTACTTC,CASTSGFTYEQYF
TRBJ2-2,.,.,TRBV30,TGTGCCTGGAGTCCACCGGGGAACACCGGGGAGCTGTTTTTT,CAWSPPGNTGELFF
TRBJ2-7,.,TRBD1,TRBV27,TGTGCCAGCACCTCAGGGCGGGGACAGGGACCTGGGGAGCAGTACTTC,CASTSGRGQGPGEQYF
TRBJ2-3,.,.,TRBV7-3,TGTGCCAGCAGCTCGGGAACAGATACGCAGTATTTT,CASSSGTDTQYF
TRBJ1-3,.,.,TRBV11-2,TGTGCCAGCAGCTCGAGGGCCAGGGGCCTTTCTGGAAACACCATATATTTT,CASSSRARGLSGNTIYF
TRBJ2-5,.,.,TRBV7-9,TGTGCCAGCAGCTTGCGCAACCAAGAGACCCAGTACTTC,CASSLRNQETQYF
TRBJ2-7,.,.,TRBV6-2/TRBV6-3,TGTGCCAGCAGTTTACGCGGGCCCTGGGAGCAGTACTTC,CASSLRGPWEQYF
TRBJ2-5,.,.,TRBV5-6,TGTGCCAGCAGCTTGGCTGGGGACGGAGGGTACCAAGAGACCCAGTACTTC,CASSLAGDGGYQETQYF
TRBJ2-1,.,.,TRBV14,TGTGCCAGCAGCCGTAGCCGTATATCCTCCTACAATGAGCAGTTCTTC,CASSRSRISSYNEQFF
TRBJ1-1,.,TRBD1,TRBV4-3,TGCGCCAGCAGCCATCAGACAGGGGTAGTCACTGAAGCTTTCTTT,CASSHQTGVVTEAFF
TRBJ2-7,.,.,TRBV6-5,TGTGCCAGCAGAAGCAGGGAGGTCTACGAGCAGTACTTC,CASRSREVYEQYF
TRBJ2-1,.,.,TRBV6-5,TGTGCCAGCAGCCTTAGCGGTAATTCCTACAATGAGCAGTTCTTC,CASSLSGNSYNEQFF
TRBJ2-1,.,TRBD2,TRBV29-1,TGCAGCGTTAGCGCCGCAGTAGCGGGATTTAGGAAGGAGCAGTTCTTC,CSVSAAVAGFRKEQFF
TRBJ1-4,.,TRBD1,TRBV6-1,TGTGCCAGCAGTGAAGTTTACGGGACAGGGGAAAAACTGTTTTTT,CASSEVYGTGEKLFF